A selection of T cell receptor beta chains follows, all from one sample in a study of T cell repertoires in cytomegalovirus infection. Antigens for these TCRs are unknown. MiXCR, run by TCRdb on the reads, gives a single entry per CDR3 protein. This table holds approximately 730,000 distinct CDR3 sequences, 33% found once. Sequenced here: cultured PBMCs, sampled from culture after CMV antigen stimulation. These receptors originate from a human donor in good health (CMV status not recorded). Some clones in this sample may be carry-over from other donors' samples. Each CDR3 is given with its conserved first and last residue. Fields, in order: clone size, V gene, J gene, D gene, CDR3 protein, CDR3 DNA. D genes are given only for firm matches. The listing skips clone size in some rows; elsewhere it reads once, few, many or a size class.

few	TRBV10-3	TRBJ2-7	NA	CATQGRDKGDEQYF	TGTGCCACCCAAGGTCGAGACAAGGGCGACGAGCAGTACTTC
NA	TRBV12-5	TRBJ2-1	TRBD2	CASGRGTSGELEQFF	TGTGCTAGTGGCCGCGGGACTAGCGGGGAACTTGAGCAGTTCTTC
NA	TRBV7-4	TRBJ2-1	NA	CASSHGTLEQFF	TGTGCCAGCAGCCACGGTACACTCGAGCAGTTCTTC
many	TRBV6-5	TRBJ2-7	TRBD1	CASSYSAPGQAIYEQYF	TGTGCCAGCAGTTACTCCGCACCGGGACAGGCGATCTACGAGCAGTACTTC
NA	TRBV9	TRBJ1-6	TRBD1	CASSVLGTGSPLHF	TGTGCCAGCAGCGTACTCGGGACAGGATCACCCCTCCACTTT
few	TRBV7-2	TRBJ2-1	NA	CASRTRDPFHEQFF	TGTGCCAGCAGGACACGGGACCCTTTCCATGAGCAGTTCTTC
once	TRBV6-8	TRBJ2-7	NA	CASRRGLLSYEQYF	TGTGCCAGCAGGAGGGGCCTTCTCTCCTACGAGCAGTACTTC
few	TRBV12-3/TRBV12-4	TRBJ2-3	TRBD2	CASSLWTSGLDTQYF	TGTGCCAGCAGTTTATGGACTAGCGGGTTAGATACGCAGTATTTT
NA	TRBV6-6	TRBJ2-1	NA	CASSYSVGGNEQFF	TGTGCCAGCAGTTACTCCGTAGGCGGGAATGAGCAGTTCTTC
many	TRBV7-8	TRBJ2-7	TRBD2	CASTPLAGPGGDEQYF	TGTGCCAGCACCCCTTTGGCGGGACCGGGAGGGGACGAGCAGTACTTC
many	TRBV7-2	TRBJ2-5	TRBD2	CASSQWAGGAGETQYF	TGTGCCAGCAGCCAATGGGCGGGAGGGGCAGGGGAGACCCAGTACTTC
few	TRBV6-1	TRBJ1-1	NA	CASSDNLWTEAFF	TGTGCCAGCAGTGACAACCTTTGGACTGAAGCTTTCTTT
few	TRBV6-5	TRBJ2-1	NA	CASSRRVISLGSNNEQFF	TGTGCCAGCAGCCGACGGGTCATTAGTCTGGGGTCGAACAATGAGCAGTTCTTC
once	TRBV7-6	TRBJ2-5	NA	CASSRGPLLGETQYF	TGTGCCAGCAGCCGAGGGCCATTACTGGGAGAGACCCAGTACTTC
few	TRBV7-9	TRBJ2-2	NA	CASSFVTGPTGELFF	TGTGCCAGCAGCTTTGTGACAGGACCTACCGGGGAGCTGTTTTTT
NA	TRBV10-3	TRBJ2-2	TRBD2	CAISVTSYPGELFF	TGTGCCATCAGTGTGACTAGCTACCCCGGGGAGCTGTTTTTT
NA	TRBV7-2	TRBJ1-2	NA	CASSEGGGRRLGYTF	TGTGCCAGCAGCGAGGGGGGGGGGCGAAGACTTGGCTACACCTTC
few	TRBV6-2/TRBV6-3	TRBJ2-7	TRBD2	CASWVAGDSYEQYF	TGTGCCAGTTGGGTAGCGGGAGATTCCTACGAGCAGTACTTC
NA	TRBV15	TRBJ2-5	TRBD1	CATSREGKYRGRWETQYF	TGTGCCACCAGCAGAGAAGGAAAGTACAGGGGGAGGTGGGAGACCCAGTACTTC
NA	TRBV25-1	TRBJ2-7	NA	CASSERGTPAYEQYF	TGTGCCAGCAGTGAAAGGGGAACACCCGCCTACGAGCAGTACTTC
NA	TRBV20-1	TRBJ2-1	TRBD1	CSARAPGQGFF	TGCAGTGCTAGAGCCCCGGGACAGGGTTTCTTC
few	TRBV29-1	TRBJ1-4	NA	CSPRSAEIATNEKLFF	TGCAGCCCCCGTAGTGCAGAAATTGCAACTAATGAAAAACTGTTTTTT
NA	TRBV12-3/TRBV12-4	TRBJ1-2	TRBD1	CASSHPGQGYGYTF	TGTGCCAGCAGTCACCCGGGACAGGGCTATGGCTACACCTTC
few	TRBV6-1	TRBJ2-2	TRBD1	CASSKDRGNTGELFF	TGTGCCAGCAGCAAAGACAGGGGGAACACCGGGGAGCTGTTTTTT
NA	TRBV29-1	TRBJ2-7	NA	CSVESDYGFGEQYF	TGCAGCGTTGAATCGGATTATGGGTTTGGCGAGCAGTACTTC
NA	TRBV25-1	TRBJ2-2	NA	CASSEFQGFAGELFF	TGTGCCAGCAGTGAATTTCAAGGTTTTGCCGGGGAGCTGTTTTTT
few	TRBV10-3	TRBJ1-1	NA	CAIRNPTGEGTEAFF	TGTGCCATCAGGAACCCGACAGGAGAAGGCACTGAAGCTTTCTTT
many	TRBV7-9	TRBJ1-2	NA	CASTPLIGNYGYTF	TGTGCCAGCACCCCGTTGATCGGAAACTATGGCTACACCTTC
few	TRBV10-3	TRBJ1-4	NA	CAISGGTNEKLFF	TGTGCCATCAGTGGGGGTACTAATGAAAAACTGTTTTTT
few	TRBV11-3	TRBJ2-1	NA	CASSIELGGEQFF	TGTGCCAGCAGCATCGAGTTGGGGGGCGAGCAGTTCTTC
NA	TRBV6-2/TRBV6-3	TRBJ2-7	TRBD2	CASSRPPSGRNYEQYF	TGTGCCAGCAGCAGACCTCCTAGCGGCCGTAACTACGAGCAGTACTTC
NA	TRBV12-3/TRBV12-4	TRBJ1-4	NA	CASSSRSRTEKLFF	TGTGCCAGCAGTTCACGCAGCAGAACAGAAAAACTGTTTTTT
many	TRBV5-6	TRBJ2-1	TRBD2	CASSWGPGTSGNEQFF	TGTGCCAGCAGCTGGGGGCCGGGGACTAGCGGTAATGAGCAGTTCTTC
NA	TRBV5-1	TRBJ2-3	NA	CASSTGGRTDTQYF	TGCGCCAGTTCGACTGGAGGTCGCACAGATACGCAGTATTTT
NA	TRBV10-3	TRBJ2-3	TRBD2	CAIQEPAGETDTQYF	TGTGCCATCCAAGAGCCAGCGGGGGAGACAGATACGCAGTATTTT
few	TRBV19	TRBJ1-1	NA	CASSDMENTEAFF	TGTGCCAGTAGTGATATGGAGAACACTGAAGCTTTCTTT
many	TRBV7-2	TRBJ2-1	TRBD1	CASSPNGQGSDEQFF	TGTGCCAGCAGCCCAAATGGACAGGGGTCTGATGAGCAGTTCTTC
few	TRBV5-6	TRBJ2-1	NA	CASSSFINEQFF	TGTGCCAGCAGCTCATTCATTAATGAGCAGTTCTTC
NA	TRBV5-4	TRBJ2-4	NA	CASSAGPAVFFQYF	TGTGCCAGCAGCGCGGGACCCGCCGTGTTTTTTCAGTACTTC
NA	TRBV28	TRBJ1-4	NA	CASSLTNSELFF	TGTGCCAGCAGCCTTACGAATTCAGAGCTGTTTTTT
NA	TRBV4-1	TRBJ2-7	NA	CASSPGDSETYEQYF	TGCGCCAGCAGCCCGGGGGACAGCGAAACCTACGAGCAGTACTTC
NA	TRBV24-1	TRBJ2-1	NA	CATSDLRSHNEQFF	TGTGCCACCAGTGATTTGAGGAGCCACAATGAGCAGTTCTTC
NA	TRBV5-1	TRBJ2-1	NA	CASSLGGHLQYNEQFF	TGCGCCAGCAGCTTGGGGGGCCACCTTCAGTACAATGAGCAGTTCTTC
few	TRBV12-3/TRBV12-4	TRBJ2-5	NA	CASSLNQQETQYF	TGTGCCAGCAGTTTGAACCAGCAAGAGACCCAGTACTTC
many	TRBV7-2	TRBJ2-3	NA	CASSFGQGRGSDTQYF	TGTGCCAGCAGCTTCGGGCAGGGTAGGGGCTCAGATACGCAGTATTTT
few	TRBV6-5	TRBJ1-1	TRBD1	CASSLNRGDTEAFF	TGTGCCAGCAGTTTAAACAGGGGGGACACTGAAGCTTTCTTT